This entry is about one TCR beta chain. Many counts were recorded for this clonotype. Its recognized antigen is unknown. Base quality data are lacking; no much larger clone is found one base away. Each patient had bone marrow sampled at the time of active disease. Isolation of bone marrow mononuclear cells was performed by Ficoll-Hypaque density gradient centrifugation. Myeloma plasma cells were removed and CD138-negative cells were collected by negative selection after labeling with CD138 magnetic microbeads on a MACS separator. Flow cytometry with CD138 antibodies on an Attune NxT was used to check how pure the isolated cells were. Total RNA was extracted with TRIzol reagent and quantified with a NanoDrop spectrophotometer. For each patient, paired RNA-seq and IR-seq were run on the CD138-negative bone marrow sample from that patient. This sample is part of a study of read filtering for tumor transcriptome and immune sequencing (dated by TCRdb to 2018 to 2020). Context from the whole study: Of the patients in the cohort, approximately 17 were male and 14 to 15 were female, and their mean age was around 66 years, with a range of about 47 to 85. Under revised international staging, roughly 8 patients fell into R-ISS I, some 15 into R-ISS II and about 7 into R-ISS III. The study compared TCR repertoires from targeted immune repertoire sequencing and bulk whole-transcriptome sequencing run on the same bone marrow samples. Per sample, about 4.05 to 10.27 million TCR-region mapped reads were obtained with IR-seq, compared with only roughly 75 to 1,400 with RNA-seq. As a main aim, a read-filtering strategy for immune repertoire data was addressed, with the specific question being whether clonotypes supported by a single read should be removed. After DNase treatment, whole-transcriptome libraries were prepared using the TruSeq RNA Access Library Prep Kit. The investigation overall reported the following: Clonotypes were captured by IR-seq at much higher depth and more reliably than by RNA-seq, and smaller IR-seq throughput was sufficient for identification of most shared clonotypes. Single-read clonotypes made up around 80% of clonotypes but only about 3.5% of total reads in IR-seq, compared with just under 75% of clonotypes and around 41% of reads in RNA-seq. The correlation between IR-seq and RNA-seq shared clonotype proportions was increased by removal of single-read clonotypes. Rather than purified T cells, the sorted CD138-negative fraction was a mixed bone marrow immune population.

Starting from approximately 400 ng RNA, TCR libraries were constructed with the Immunoverse kit using molecular barcoded adaptors that cover the alpha/delta and beta/gamma chains. TCR library preparation used the same RNA that went into transcriptome sequencing. Sequencing of TCR libraries was carried out on an Illumina HiSeq 4000 with 2 x 150 cycles. Under the source paper's analysis protocol: With MiXCR, TCR reads were aligned to human V, D, J and C references and assembled into CDR3 clonotypes, with quality filtering and error correction included. Clonotype counts and gene usage diversity were analyzed with the tcR package in R. Raw mapping reads were checked after the RNA-seq reads had been mapped by STAR aligner version 2.5.3a onto the human GRCh37 genome. To test how sequencing depth affects detected clonotypes, IR-seq fastq files were randomly downsampled with Seqtk 1.3. TCRdb redid the processing of the public reads, applying fastp at Q25 and MiXCR, and retained in-frame beta chains. Every entry covers one CDR3 protein and lists the most common genes and DNA from its rows. For this entry, the V and J calls and clone size follow TCRdb and not the study's own pipeline. The sample data list some 120,000 distinct CDR3 sequences, and over 10% of these were observed just once. The top ten hold approximately 11% of the sample.

CDR1 and CDR2 are drawn from the germline V gene: SGDLS, YYNGEE. The CDR3 covers 13 residues, taking in both the cysteine and the phenylalanine. Solely the CDR3 DNA is kept, with 39 bases framed from the first base. The germline V and J ends show losses of 2 bases and 5 bases respectively, and no gene match explains 4 bases of the junction. Sequencing was done on a sample of a population of CD138-negative cells sorted from bone marrow. The meaning of the sample's cell subset or site label: bone marrow mononuclear cells depleted of CD138+ plasma/myeloma cells by negative magnetic selection. The rearrangement combines TRBV9 with TRBJ2-7, with 7 junctional bases fitting TRBD1. The sequence came from a donor aged 40 or over with multiple myeloma. The bases read TGTGCCAGCAGCGTGAAGGGGGCTGACGAGCAGTACTTC. Translated, it reads CASSVKGADEQYF.